This paragraph reports one T cell receptor beta chain. This clonotype was observed a handful of times. It lacks a known antigen. Base qualities are missing; no much larger clone stands one base away. CDR1 and CDR2, looked up from the germline V gene, are SGHVS and FNYEAQ. The CDR3 runs 20 residues from the cysteine to the phenylalanine. Just the 60-base CDR3 DNA is kept, in frame starting at base 1. The germline ends are 20 bases apart after V is trimmed by 2 bases and J by 0 bases. In the ophthalmopathy patients, disease was moderately to severely active, with a Clinical Activity Score of 3 or more, a NOSPECS grade of 4 or more, and a duration of less than 3 months. Patients with uncontrolled infections, other autoimmune diseases, pregnancy or lactation were excluded. Diagnoses were established on the basis of clinical symptoms, serum thyroxine and TRAb, thyroid ultrasound, and orbital computed tomography. Ficoll-Paque density gradient centrifugation was used to isolate PBMCs from around 10 ml of fresh peripheral blood. Total RNA was extracted using Trizol reagent, and RNA quality was assessed on an Agilent 2100 Bioanalyzer.

The TCR beta CDR3 regions were amplified from the RNA transcripts. A first-round RT-PCR of the TCR CDR3 used the HTBI primer set with the Qiagen OneStep RT-PCR kit. Libraries were constructed in a second round of multiplex PCR, after which size selection and purification were carried out. Sequencing of the libraries was done on an Illumina HiSeq2000 using paired-end 100 bp reads. The authors' pipeline ran thus. SOAPnuke was used to process the raw data, with reads discarded if the reads contained adapters or uncalled bases, had a mean Phred below 15, or lacked an exact constant-primer or identifier match. High-quality paired reads were merged with COPE v1.2.5, and unique nucleotide sequences were defined as clonotypes. MiTCR v1.1 was used to align clonotypes to the IMGT TRBV, TRBD and TRBJ reference segments. Only V-J combinations with frequency above 0.0001, covering about 99% of repertoires, were analysed. A TCS score was defined as the ratio between F50 (clonal expansion) and ExV (chaos), using BLOSUM62-based TCRdist between CDR3 peptides within each V-J. Welch's t-statistics and random forest reduced approximately 520 V-J features to 13, which were used in a naive Bayes classifier (R e1071). The public sequencing data were trimmed at Q25 with fastp and processed into clonotypes with MiXCR by TCRdb, which kept only in-frame beta chains. Rows with one shared CDR3 protein collapse into an entry with the most common genes and DNA. TCRdb, not the original authors, processed these V and J calls. The sample profile shows around 390,000 distinct CDR3 sequences; roughly 15% of them were found once. Of the sample, around 19% falls within the top ten clones.

The sample originates from a study of T cells in Graves' hyperthyroidism and ophthalmopathy (dated by TCRdb to about 2019). In the study overall: Peripheral blood samples were taken at initial diagnosis, before any treatment was given. Thyroid tissue and blood T-cell repertoires from six Graves' hyperthyroidism patients were also compared in the study. Prospective prediction of ophthalmopathy was tested in an independent validation cohort consisting of under 20 hyperthyroidism patients and over 15 patients who later progressed to ophthalmopathy. According to the paper, TCR Vbeta CDR3 sequencing was carried out on over 130 peripheral blood samples, which came from under 50 ophthalmopathy, roughly 75 hyperthyroidism and approximately 17 progressor patients. TCR V-J signatures able to tell the groups apart were searched for in a discovery cohort of 95 or so patients, of whom more than 40 had Graves' ophthalmopathy and around 56 had stable Graves' hyperthyroidism. Once sampling was done, hyperthyroidism patients were given methimazole at a starting dose of 30 mg daily, whereas ophthalmopathy patients were given high-dose intravenous methylprednisolone. The approximately 98 discovery patients were randomly divided into training and test sets at a 7:3 ratio. Study-wide conclusions, independent of this receptor: Sample size was not statistically predetermined, and investigators were not blinded to group allocation. During validation, the model predicted progression to ophthalmopathy a median of around six months ahead of onset, with almost 71% sensitivity and about 72% specificity. Ophthalmopathy was separated from stable hyperthyroidism by a 13 V-J signature model, with 87.88% sensitivity and roughly 81% specificity obtained in cross-validation and 80%/75% obtained in testing. Blood samples also contained most of the expanded thyroid clonotypes (frequency above 0.001), which suggests that blood repertoires may reflect thyroid immune responses.

Sequencing used blood. The rearrangement joined TRBV7-6 to TRBJ2-6; tentative D gene TRBD2, with 5 bases matching. This receptor was identified in a woman in her 30s with Graves' ophthalmopathy. The DNA sequence is given as TGTGCCAGCAGCTTATTCGTTCTGAGAGGGTTCAGCTCTGGGGCCAACGTCCTGACTTTC. The translation is CASSLFVLRGFSSGANVLTF.